Below are 29 T cell receptor beta chains sequenced from a single sample in a study of vaccination and CD4 T cells after COVID-19. The Oncomine TCR Beta short-read assay was what sequenced the DNA obtained from cultured CD4+ T cells. TCRdb reprocessed the PCR reads with MiXCR, giving one entry per CDR3 protein. The table records a few thousand distinct CDR3 sequences, 29% of them present only once. This sample's treatment: approximately 9-day PBMC culture with coronavirus spike peptide pools or control peptides (ViraFEST assay). CD4+ T cells of the unexposed donor were collected before the COVID-19 pandemic (2011-2018). Their target antigens are unknown. Sample: CD4+ T cells from blood, cultured in vitro. The receptor source for this set is a human donor in good health.

This clonotype was counted a few times. CDR3 in amino acids: CSARTGHSSFSSNQPQHF. The CDR3 coding sequence is TGCAGTGCTAGGACCGGACATTCCAGCTTTTCTAGCAATCAGCCCCAGCATTTT. This chain links TRBV20-1 with TRBJ1-5; D is possibly TRBD1 (5 bases). The CDR3 length is 18 residues. V lost 3 bases to trimming and J lost 0 bases, with 21 bases between them. CDR1 is DFQATT and CDR2 is SNEGSKA in the germline V gene (reference sequence).

This clonotype was seen a few times. The genes are TRBV7-9 and TRBJ2-5; TRBD2 is a possible D gene (7 bases). V was trimmed by 1 base and J by 5 bases, leaving 14 bases between them. The CDR3 is 15 amino acids. Germline CDR1 and CDR2: SEHNR and FQNEAQ (reference sequence). The DNA of the CDR3 is TGTGCCAGCAGCTTAGGTGTGGGGGGGCAGGAGACCCAGTACTTC. This codes for CASSLGVGGQETQYF.

The chain uses TRBV4-3 and TRBJ1-2; the D is unclear. V lost 1 base and J 3 bases, leaving 6 bases between the germline ends. Germline CDR1 reads LGHNA; CDR2 reads YSLEER. The CDR3 contains 13 residues. The CDR3 sequence is CASSQAGDYGYTF. In DNA, the CDR3 is TGCGCCAGCAGCCAAGCGGGTGACTATGGCTACACCTTC.

The rearrangement uses TRBV27 and TRBJ1-1; 9 bases fit TRBD1. The V gene's germline CDR1 is MNHEY and CDR2 SMNVEV (reference sequence). V lost 8 bases and J lost 6; bases outside the gene matches: 7. The CDR3 runs 13 residues. The CDR3: CASSGTGKSEAFF. In DNA form, the CDR3 reads TGTGCCAGCTCCGGGACAGGGAAATCTGAAGCTTTCTTT.

There are a few counts of this clonotype. The rearrangement links TRBV12-3 or TRBV12-4 to TRBJ1-5; possibly TRBD1 for D (5 bases). Trimming shortened V by 3 bases and J by 6 bases, and 12 bases separated the two germline ends. This CDR3 is built from 14 residues. This CDR3 is CASSFHQGGQPQHF. DNA of the CDR3: TGTGCCAGCAGTTTTCATCAGGGAGGTCAGCCCCAGCATTTT.

The rearrangement links TRBV14 to TRBJ2-7; TRBD2 matches 9 bases. Germline V lookup: CDR1 SGHDN, CDR2 FVKESK. This CDR3 comprises 14 residues. V lost 4 bases and J lost 6; bases outside the gene matches: 7. The CDR3 is CASSPSGLAREQYF. The CDR3 DNA reads TGTGCCAGCAGCCCCTCGGGACTAGCACGCGAGCAGTACTTC. The full variable domain, its missing parts supplied by reference TRBV14 and TRBJ2-7, is EAGVTQFPSHSVIEKGQTVTLRCDPISGHDNLYWYRRVMGKEIKFLLHFVKESKQDESGMPNNRFLAERTGGTYSTLKVQPAELEDSGVYFCASSPSGLAREQYFGPGTRLTVT.

V and J are TRBV9 and TRBJ2-3; TRBD2 agrees at 10 bases. V shed 4 bases, J shed 2 bases, and the junction held 16 bases outside the gene matches. The CDR3 sequence is 19 residues long. In germline, CDR1 is SGDLS, CDR2 YYNGEE. The CDR3 reads CASSPPSGSNSGYTDTQYF. For the CDR3, the DNA is TGTGCCAGCAGCCCACCTAGCGGGAGTAATTCAGGGTACACAGATACGCAGTATTTT.

This clonotype occurred a few times. V and J are TRBV7-2 and TRBJ1-2; TRBD1 agrees at 8 bases. The CDR3 totals 19 residues. V shed 1 base and J 0 bases; nucleotides not matched to a gene: 13. Germline V gene data show CDR1 as SGHTA and CDR2 as FQGNSA. CDR3 in amino acids: CASSLVVVTGGASNYGYTF. Written as DNA, the CDR3 is TGTGCCAGCAGCTTAGTTGTAGTCACAGGGGGAGCGTCTAACTATGGCTACACCTTC.

The chain uses TRBV20-1 and TRBJ2-6; 9 nucleotides agree with TRBD1. Germline V lookup: CDR1 DFQATT, CDR2 SNEGSKA (reference sequence). The CDR3 extends over 15 amino acids. J was trimmed by 4 bases and V by 6 bases; bases with no gene match: 7. CDR3 in amino acids: CSATGQGSGANVLTF. CDR3 sequence (DNA): TGCAGTGCCACGGGACAGGGATCAGGGGCCAACGTCCTGACTTTC.

V is TRBV24-1 and J is TRBJ2-3; TRBD2 matches at 7 bases. The CDR3 spans 16 residues. Germline-derived CDR1 and CDR2 are KGHDR and SFDVKD. J lost 5 bases, V lost 4 bases, and 11 bases had no gene match. The CDR3: CATSEGSAGVEDTQYF. DNA for the CDR3: TGTGCCACCAGTGAAGGGTCGGCGGGGGTTGAAGATACGCAGTATTTT.

The chain couples TRBV18 to TRBJ1-5, with a possible D match to TRBD1 (5 bases). The CDR3 is 15 amino acids. Germline V gene lookup returns CDR1 KGHSH and CDR2 LQKENI. Trimming pared 3 bases from V and 6 bases from J, leaving 15 bases between. The chain's CDR3 is CASSPIGTPAQPQHF. The CDR3 nucleotides are TGTGCCAGCTCACCTATCGGGACCCCCGCTCAGCCCCAGCATTTT.

This sequence joins TRBV10-2 and TRBJ2-1; D not resolved. V dropped 10 bases and J dropped 10 bases, with 14 bases sitting between them. CDR3 length: 11 amino acids. CDR1 WSHSY and CDR2 SAAADI come from the germline V gene. This CDR3 reads CATLVFREQFF. The DNA for the CDR3 is TGCGCCACCTTAGTGTTCCGGGAGCAGTTCTTC.

The chain recombines TRBV7-3 with TRBJ1-1; possibly TRBD1 for D (6 bases). The germline V and J ends were trimmed by 6 bases and 2 bases, with 13 bases remaining between them. Germline values: CDR1 SGHTA, CDR2 FQGTGA. The CDR3 is made up of 14 amino acids. Here the CDR3 reads CASRPGGSNTEAFF. CDR3 coding DNA: TGTGCCAGCAGACCGGGGGGCTCTAACACTGAAGCTTTCTTT.

This clonotype was found a few times. This sequence joins TRBV2 and TRBJ2-7; 8 bases are a match to TRBD1. Trimming cost V 3 bases and J 4 bases; bases outside gene matches: 5. The CDR3 is 14 amino acids. Germline assignment: CDR1 SNHLY and CDR2 FYNNEI. In DNA form, the CDR3 reads TGTGCCAGCAGTGACGGGACAGGACTATACGAGCAGTACTTC. Translated, it gives CASSDGTGLYEQYF.

This clonotype appeared a few times. The chain joins TRBV20-1 to TRBJ1-5; D unclear. The CDR3 totals 14 residues. Germline lookup yields CDR1 DFQATT and CDR2 SNEGSKA (reference sequence). Trimming shortened V by 1 base and J by 9 bases, and 16 bases separated the two germline ends. CDR3 loop: CSARGTVPRGPQHF. The CDR3 DNA follows: TGCAGTGCTAGAGGTACTGTCCCCCGGGGGCCCCAGCATTTT.

This clonotype was counted a few times. The chain combines TRBV20-1 with TRBJ2-4, with TRBD2 identical over 9 bases. V gave up 5 bases and J gave up 5 bases; unmatched junction bases: 7. This CDR3 contains 14 residues. Germline-derived CDR1 and CDR2 are DFQATT and SNEGSKA (reference sequence). The DNA for the CDR3 is TGCAGTGCTCTAGCGGGATGGGACCAAAACATTCAGTACTTC. Encoded protein: CSALAGWDQNIQYF.

CDR3 DNA sequence: TGCAGCGTTGAATGGGTTTTGAACACTGAAGCTTTCTTT. This encodes CSVEWVLNTEAFF. The J gene is TRBJ1-1, the V gene TRBV29-1; D is undetermined. The CDR3 contains 13 residues. The germline gives CDR1 SQVTM, CDR2 ANQGSEA. Trimming took 2 bases from V and 0 from J, leaving 7 bases between them.

This clonotype was counted a few times. The chain employs TRBV12-3 or TRBV12-4 and TRBJ1-2; D unresolved. V was shortened by 4 bases and J by 4 bases, with 13 bases between the two germline ends. This CDR3 spans 14 amino acids. The CDR3 sequence is CASSSSKGFYGYTF. The CDR3 region has the DNA TGTGCCAGCAGTTCCTCCAAGGGATTCTATGGCTACACCTTC.

This clonotype has a handful of counts. The V gene is TRBV24-1, the J gene TRBJ2-1; 7 nucleotides agree with TRBD2. V shed 0 bases, J shed 3 bases, and the junction held 4 bases outside the gene matches. Germline CDR1 reads KGHDR; CDR2 reads SFDVKD. The CDR3 contains 16 residues. The CDR3 DNA sequence: TGTGCCACCAGTGATTTGGGGTGGGAGGGCTACAATGAGCAGTTCTTC. Translation: CATSDLGWEGYNEQFF.

A remark on this clonotype: A clone one base away is much larger, so this may be a read error. The chain uses TRBV27 and TRBJ2-2; 11 bases fit TRBD2. Germline CDR1 reads MNHEY; CDR2 reads SMNVEV (reference sequence). This CDR3 has 15 residues. CDR3 in amino acids: CASRIAGGITGEPFF. The CDR3 DNA is TGTGCCAGCAGGATAGCGGGAGGGATCACCGGGGAGCCGTTTTTT.

This clonotype has just a few counts. This chain joins TRBV20-1 and TRBJ2-3; TRBD2 aligns across 11 bases. The CDR3 totals 15 residues. J was trimmed by 2 bases and V by 6 bases; bases with no gene match: 7. The germline gives CDR1 DFQATT, CDR2 SNEGSKA (reference sequence). CDR3 protein: CSAGGLAGFTDTQYF. Written as DNA, the CDR3 is TGCAGTGCAGGAGGACTAGCGGGTTTCACAGATACGCAGTATTTT.

J is TRBJ2-7 and V is TRBV20-1, with D uncertain. The V end lost 3 bases, the J end lost 2 bases, and 11 bases lay between the germline ends. The CDR3 loop spans 13 amino acids. CDR1 and CDR2 from the germline V gene are DFQATT and SNEGSKA (reference sequence). The chain's CDR3 is CSASRPETYEQYF. In DNA, the CDR3 is TGCAGTGCTAGTCGTCCGGAGACCTACGAGCAGTACTTC.

The chain carries TRBV9 and TRBJ2-1; D might be TRBD1 or TRBD2, each matching 5 bases. V was pared by 2 bases and J by 4 bases, with 19 bases between. The CDR3 is 17 amino acids. The V gene's germline CDR1 is SGDLS and CDR2 YYNGEE. The CDR3 DNA follows: TGTGCCAGCAGCGTGGGGGTAGGCCCTCGGCCTTACAATGAGCAGTTCTTC. This gives the protein CASSVGVGPRPYNEQFF.

This clonotype was detected only a few times. V usage is TRBV20-1 and J usage is TRBJ1-2; D possibly corresponds to TRBD1 (5 bases). V shed 6 bases and J shed 8 bases, with 19 bases lying between them. The CDR3 contains 13 residues. From germline, CDR1 is DFQATT and CDR2 SNEGSKA (reference sequence). CDR3 region: CSAQYEGRGGYTF. The DNA of the CDR3 is TGCAGTGCCCAGTACGAGGGCCGGGGGGGCTACACCTTC.

The chain links TRBV4-1 to TRBJ2-1, with TRBD2 matching 10 bases. The V and J ends lost 1 base and 5 bases, in that order; junction bases with no gene match: 5. This CDR3 spans 16 amino acids. Germline lookup yields CDR1 MGHRA and CDR2 YSYEKL. CDR3: CASSQASSGSHNEQFF. For the CDR3, the DNA is TGCGCCAGCAGCCAAGCTTCTAGCGGGAGTCACAATGAGCAGTTCTTC.

Worth noting for this clonotype: A read error may account for a junction end that differs from germline. The gene calls are TRBV20-1 and TRBJ2-7; possibly TRBD1 or TRBD2 for D (6 bases each). The CDR3 loop spans 15 amino acids. Looked up from germline, CDR1 is DFQATT and CDR2 is SNEGSKA (reference sequence). In DNA, the CDR3 is TGCAGTGCTTCCGATAGAGGGGGGCTAGCTACGAGCCTCCACTTC. This sequence encodes CSASDRGGLATSLHF.

This clonotype turned up a few times. This rearrangement joins TRBV10-1 to TRBJ2-7, with D uncertain. The CDR3 sequence is 13 residues long. CDR1 is WNHNN and CDR2 is SYGVQD in the germline V gene (reference sequence). Deletions cut 3 bases from V and 0 bases from J, with 6 bases between. The CDR3 here is CASSEASSYEQYF. In DNA, the CDR3 is TGCGCCAGCAGTGAAGCGAGCTCCTACGAGCAGTACTTC.

The J gene is TRBJ1-1, the V gene TRBV20-1; no reliable D call. Germline CDR1 reads DFQATT; CDR2 reads SNEGSKA (reference sequence). This CDR3 contains 11 residues. The V end was cut by 4 bases, the J end by 4 bases, with 7 bases between. The CDR3 nucleotides are TGCAGTGCTAACAGACCCACTGAAGCTTTCTTT. Translation: CSANRPTEAFF.

The chain uses TRBV6-1 and TRBJ2-7; no clear D. Germline V gene lookup returns CDR1 MNHNS and CDR2 SASEGT. The V gene lost 4 bases and the J gene lost 4 bases, with 11 bases spanning the gap. The CDR3 has 13 amino acids. The CDR3 DNA follows: TGTGCCAGCAGTGGCTACGCGCCATACGAGCAGTACTTC. Its protein product is CASSGYAPYEQYF.